The 21 T cell receptor beta chains below come from one sample, sequenced in a study of OX40 agonist ivuxolimab in advanced cancers. Data came from immunoSEQ multiplex PCR; TCRdb stores just in-frame clones and leaves some out. The repertoire has around 65,000 clones, about nine tenths of them found once; the top ten carry approximately 0.3%. Source: CD4+ or CD8+ T cells sorted from blood, taken in a trial of the OX40 agonist ivuxolimab. These receptor sequences come from an adult with an advanced solid tumor such as melanoma, head and neck, liver or kidney cancer.

This chain joins TRBV9 and TRBJ1-3; the D gene is possibly TRBD1 (6 bases). Germline assignment: CDR1 SGDLS and CDR2 YYNGEE. CDR3 length equals 16 residues. Trimming removed 0 bases from V and 2 bases from J, with 12 bases in between. CDR3 region: CASSVDAGVTGNTIYF. The CDR3 coding sequence is TGTGCCAGCAGCGTAGATGCAGGGGTGACTGGAAACACCATATATTTT.

The V call is TRBV19, the J call TRBJ1-5, with D hard to call. This CDR3 is built from 16 residues. Trimming removed 5 bases at V and 6 bases at J, with 20 bases between. Per the germline V gene, CDR1 is LNHDA and CDR2 is SQIVND (reference sequence). The chain's CDR3 is CASSPIGLGRGQPQHF. CDR3 nucleotides: TGTGCCAGTAGTCCAATCGGCCTCGGGAGAGGTCAGCCCCAGCATTTT.

V usage is TRBV7-2 and J usage is TRBJ1-1; D gene uncertain. Trimming stripped 4 bases from V and 11 bases from J, with 8 bases between. Germline CDR1 reads SGHTA; CDR2 reads FQGNSA. This CDR3 has 10 amino acids. The CDR3 is CASSSATAFF. The CDR3 coding sequence is TGTGCCAGCAGCTCAGCGACCGCTTTCTTT.

The chain uses TRBV11-1 and TRBJ1-1, with a weak D call TRBD1 (5 bases). V was clipped by 4 bases and J by 2 bases, with 8 bases between them. This CDR3 has 13 amino acids. CDR1 and CDR2 (germline): SGHAT, FQDESV (reference sequence). CDR3 protein: CASSSTVNTEAFF. CDR3 DNA: TGTGCCAGCAGCTCGACAGTTAACACTGAAGCTTTCTTT.

V usage is TRBV13 and J usage is TRBJ2-1, with 9 nucleotides matching TRBD2. The V segment lost 1 base and the J segment 4 bases; nucleotides outside the gene matches: 2. Germline assignment: CDR1 PRHDT and CDR2 FYEKMQ (reference sequence). CDR3 length: 15 residues. Here the CDR3 reads CASSLELAGYNEQFF. The CDR3 DNA reads TGTGCCAGCAGCTTAGAGCTAGCGGGATACAATGAGCAGTTCTTC.

V gene TRBV4-1 combines with J gene TRBJ2-5; TRBD1 aligns across 8 bases. This CDR3 contains 16 residues. Germline V gene lookup returns CDR1 MGHRA and CDR2 YSYEKL. The V gene end was trimmed by 0 bases and the J gene end by 5 bases; junction bases not matched to a gene: 8. The CDR3 region has the DNA TGCGCCAGCAGCCAAGACAGGGGGCGCGGTGGGGAGACCCAGTACTTC. Protein product: CASSQDRGRGGETQYF.

The chain combines TRBV18 with TRBJ2-7; D ambiguous. The CDR3 has 15 residues. Germline CDR1 reads KGHSH; CDR2 reads LQKENI. Trimming shortened V by 3 bases and J by 4 bases, and 16 bases separated the two germline ends. The CDR3 region is CASSPNSQPSYEQYF. The CDR3 DNA is TGTGCCAGCTCACCCAATTCACAGCCAAGTTACGAGCAGTACTTC.

The rearrangement uses TRBV19 and TRBJ2-1, with D unresolved. This CDR3 contains 13 residues. Trimming cost V 3 bases and J 6 bases, with 9 bases left between them. Germline V gene data show CDR1 as LNHDA and CDR2 as SQIVND (reference sequence). CDR3 in DNA: TGTGCCAGTAGTATCCGGACGGTCAATGAGCAGTTCTTC. Translation gives CASSIRTVNEQFF.

The count of this clone is one. This chain links TRBV7-3 with TRBJ2-1, with 11 bases matching TRBD2. After removal of 4 bases from V and 6 bases from J, the junction contained 5 bases not matched to a gene. From germline, CDR1 is SGHTA and CDR2 FQGTGA. The CDR3 length is 15 residues. The CDR3 DNA reads as TGTGCCAGCAGCTCCCCCGGGACTAGCGGCAATGAGCAGTTCTTC. Protein product: CASSSPGTSGNEQFF.

This chain joins TRBV19 and TRBJ2-3, with 8 nucleotides matching TRBD1. The germline gives CDR1 LNHDA, CDR2 SQIVND (reference sequence). V gave up 7 bases and J gave up 5 bases; unmatched junction bases: 5. The CDR3 is 13 residues long. CDR3 coding DNA: TGTGCCAGTAAAAGGACAGGGAAAGATACGCAGTATTTT. Its translation: CASKRTGKDTQYF.

The chain couples TRBV6-5 to TRBJ1-5, with D perhaps TRBD1 (5 bases). This CDR3 has 14 residues. V was pared by 2 bases and J by 3 bases, with 8 bases between. CDR1 and CDR2 (germline): MNHEY, SVGAGI. CDR3 residues: CASSYRGLNQPQHF. Written as DNA, the CDR3 is TGTGCCAGCAGTTACCGGGGACTCAATCAGCCCCAGCATTTT.

The chain combines TRBV5-6 with TRBJ2-7; 8 bases fit TRBD2. Trimming took 3 bases from V and 3 from J; bases not matched to a gene: 2. This CDR3 spans 13 amino acids. The germline CDR1 and CDR2 sequences are SGHDT and YYEEEE. The DNA for the CDR3 is TGTGCCAGCAGCTCCGGGACTAGCTACGAGCAGTACTTC. Translated: CASSSGTSYEQYF.

V usage is TRBV5-4 and J usage is TRBJ2-7; D might be TRBD2 (6 bases). CDR3 size: 15 residues. The germline V and J ends were trimmed by 4 bases and 0 bases, with 14 bases remaining between them. Germline values: CDR1 SGHNT, CDR2 YYREEE (reference sequence). CDR3 nucleotides: TGTGCCAGCAGCCCCGGGACTCTTAGCTCCTACGAGCAGTACTTC. It codes for CASSPGTLSSYEQYF.

CDR3 in DNA: TGTGCCAGCAGCTTCTCCGGGAAGGGAAAGCAGTTCTTC. Its translation: CASSFSGKGKQFF. This chain uses TRBV7-2 with TRBJ2-1; D is possibly TRBD2 (5 bases). CDR3 size: 13 residues. Germline V lookup: CDR1 SGHTA, CDR2 FQGNSA. V was clipped by 3 bases and J by 11 bases, with 14 bases between them.

The V gene is TRBV5-4, the J gene TRBJ1-1; TRBD1 aligns across 10 bases. The CDR3 runs 15 residues. CDR1 and CDR2 (germline): SGHNT, YYREEE (reference sequence). V gave up 4 bases and J gave up 4 bases; unmatched junction bases: 7. The CDR3 bases are TGTGCCAGCAGCCAAAGGACAGGGGGAATCACTGAAGCTTTCTTT. This sequence encodes CASSQRTGGITEAFF.

This clone was seen more than once but under ten times. The V gene is TRBV5-6, the J gene TRBJ2-7; possibly TRBD1 for D (6 bases). The CDR3 is 13 residues long. Trimming left V 3 bases short and J 3 bases short, with 10 bases between. Germline V CDR1 and CDR2: SGHDT, YYEEEE. This CDR3 reads CASSSTGRYEQYF. The CDR3 nucleotides read TGTGCCAGCAGCTCTACAGGGCGCTACGAGCAGTACTTC.

The V gene is TRBV29-1, the J gene TRBJ2-5; 7 bases map to TRBD1. V dropped 7 bases and J dropped 5; count of bases not matched to a gene: 7. The V gene's germline CDR1 is SQVTM and CDR2 ANQGSEA. This CDR3 spans 12 amino acids. The CDR3 loop is CSGQGQMETQYF. The CDR3 DNA is TGCAGCGGACAGGGTCAAATGGAGACCCAGTACTTC.

V and J are TRBV9 and TRBJ2-1; 10 positions match TRBD2. Germline V gene sequence: CDR1 SGDLS, CDR2 YYNGEE. CDR3 length equals 16 residues. Losses at the gene ends were 3 bases for V and 4 bases for J; bases not matched to a gene: 7. The CDR3 bases are TGTGCCAGCAGCGAACGGACTAGCGGAATTTACAATGAGCAGTTCTTC. Its translation: CASSERTSGIYNEQFF.

Of note for this clone: A read error may account for a junction end that differs from germline. This chain links TRBV7-3 with TRBJ2-3, with D unclear. This CDR3 is built from 12 residues. Germline V gene lookup returns CDR1 SGHTA and CDR2 FQGTGA. The CDR3 nucleotides read TGTGCCAACAGCCCCCACCCAGATACGCAGTATTTT. This codes for CANSPHPDTQYF.

V is TRBV6-5 and J is TRBJ1-5; 10 nucleotides agree with TRBD1. CDR1 is MNHEY and CDR2 is SVGAGI in the germline V gene. This CDR3 is built from 16 residues. Germline trimming cut 4 bases from V and 2 bases from J; bases unmatched to any gene: 5. CDR3 amino acids: CASSSGTGDGNQPQHF. The CDR3 DNA reads TGTGCCAGCAGTTCCGGGACAGGGGATGGCAATCAGCCCCAGCATTTT.

The CDR3 sequence: CASSARRTGGTEAFF. The CDR3, as DNA: TGTGCCAGCAGTGCTCGGCGGACAGGGGGTACTGAAGCTTTCTTT. This chain joins TRBV2 and TRBJ1-1; TRBD1 matches at 10 bases. V trimming: 4 bases; J trimming: 5 bases; junction bases outside the gene matches: 7. The CDR3 has 15 amino acids. The germline gives CDR1 SNHLY, CDR2 FYNNEI.